What follows are 2 T cell receptor beta chains derived from one specimen sequenced in a study of CD8+ T cells in alopecia areata. The sequencing template was cDNA reverse transcribed from extracted RNA. TCRdb's table, derived via immunoSEQ multiplex PCR, lists solely in-frame clones and lacks some. This table holds roughly 180,000 clones, 55% to 70% found once. This sample's treatment: oral pan-JAK inhibitor, 5-10 mg twice daily. The sample consisted of CD4+ T cells sorted from blood, taken at week 4, from a patient treated with tofacitinib. These receptors all come from a human donor with alopecia areata.

CDR3: CASSKTDNYGYTF. The CDR3 DNA sequence: TGTGCCAGCAGCAAGACAGATAACTATGGCTACACCTTC. The J gene is TRBJ1-2, the V gene TRBV11-2; possibly TRBD1 for D (5 bases). With 5 bases removed from V and 1 base from J, the gap between germline ends came to 8 bases. The germline V gene encodes CDR1 SGHAT and CDR2 FQNNGV. There are 13 residues in the CDR3.

V and J are TRBV29-1 and TRBJ1-5; 7 bases are shared with TRBD1. The trim removed 8 bases at V and 6 bases at J, leaving 10 bases unmatched. The CDR3 is 13 amino acids. Per germline, CDR1 SQVTM and CDR2 ANQGSEA. The DNA of the CDR3 is TGCAGCTGCTGGGACAGCCGAGGTCAGCCCCAGCATTTT. It yields the protein CSCWDSRGQPQHF.